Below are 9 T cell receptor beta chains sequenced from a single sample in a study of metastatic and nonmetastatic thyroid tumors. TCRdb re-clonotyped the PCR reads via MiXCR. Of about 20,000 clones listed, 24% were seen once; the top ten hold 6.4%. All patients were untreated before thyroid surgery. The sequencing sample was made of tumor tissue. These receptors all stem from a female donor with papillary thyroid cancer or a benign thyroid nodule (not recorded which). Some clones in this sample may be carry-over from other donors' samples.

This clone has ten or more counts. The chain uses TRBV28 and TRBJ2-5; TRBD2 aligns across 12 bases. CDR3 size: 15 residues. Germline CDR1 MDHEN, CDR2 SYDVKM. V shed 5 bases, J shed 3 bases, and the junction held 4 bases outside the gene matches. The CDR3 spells CASSPRLAGEETQYF. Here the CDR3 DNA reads TGTGCCAGCAGTCCAAGACTAGCGGGAGAAGAGACCCAGTACTTC.

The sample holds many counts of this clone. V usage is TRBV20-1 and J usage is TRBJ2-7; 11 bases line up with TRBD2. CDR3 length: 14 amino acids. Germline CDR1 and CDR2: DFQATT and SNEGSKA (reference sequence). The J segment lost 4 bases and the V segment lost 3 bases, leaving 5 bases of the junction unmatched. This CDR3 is CSARLAGGGYEQYF. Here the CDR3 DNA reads TGCAGTGCTAGGCTAGCGGGAGGTGGGTACGAGCAGTACTTC.

For the CDR3, the DNA is TGTGCCTCCGGGACTAGCTCAACCGGGGAGCTGTTTTTT. Residues: CASGTSSTGELFF. V gene TRBV30 combines with J gene TRBJ2-2, with TRBD2 matching over 9 bases. This CDR3 spans 13 amino acids. The V segment lost 7 bases and the J segment 5 bases; nucleotides outside the gene matches: 5. The V gene's germline CDR1 is GTSNPN and CDR2 SVGIG (reference sequence). Using reference TRBV30 and TRBJ2-2 for the parts outside the CDR3, the full variable domain is SQTIHQWPATLVQPVGSPLSLECTVEGTSNPNLYWYRQAAGRGLQLLFYSVGIGQISSEVPQNLSASRPQDRQFILSSKKLLLSDSGFYLCASGTSSTGELFFGEGSRLTVL.

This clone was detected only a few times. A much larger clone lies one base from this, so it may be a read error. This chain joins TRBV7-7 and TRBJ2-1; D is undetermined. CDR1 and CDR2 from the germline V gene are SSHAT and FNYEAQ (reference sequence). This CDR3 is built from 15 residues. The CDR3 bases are TGTGCTAGCAGCTTACACTATGGCTACGCCGACGAGCAGCTCTTC. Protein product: CASSLHYGYADEQLF.

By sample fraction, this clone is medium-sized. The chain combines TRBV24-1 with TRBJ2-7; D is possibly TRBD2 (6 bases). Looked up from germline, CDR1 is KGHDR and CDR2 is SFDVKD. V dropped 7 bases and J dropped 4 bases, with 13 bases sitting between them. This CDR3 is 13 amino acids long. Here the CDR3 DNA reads TGTGCCACCAGCCAGGGACTGTTATACGAGCAGTACTTC. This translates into CATSQGLLYEQYF.

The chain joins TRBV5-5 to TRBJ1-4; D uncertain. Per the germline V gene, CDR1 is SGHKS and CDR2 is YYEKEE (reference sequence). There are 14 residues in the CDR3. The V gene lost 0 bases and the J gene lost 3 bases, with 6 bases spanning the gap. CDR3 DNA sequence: TGTGCCAGCAGCTTGGGTGGTTCTAATGAAAAACTGTTTTTT. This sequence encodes CASSLGGSNEKLFF.

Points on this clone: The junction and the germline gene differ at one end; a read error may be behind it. In DNA, the CDR3 is TGCAGTGCCAGAGGACCATCTAACTATGGCTACACCTTC. The encoded protein is CSARGPSNYGYTF. V usage is TRBV20-1 and J usage is TRBJ1-2, with unresolved D. This CDR3 contains 13 residues. Germline-derived CDR1 and CDR2 are DFQATT and SNEGSKA (reference sequence).

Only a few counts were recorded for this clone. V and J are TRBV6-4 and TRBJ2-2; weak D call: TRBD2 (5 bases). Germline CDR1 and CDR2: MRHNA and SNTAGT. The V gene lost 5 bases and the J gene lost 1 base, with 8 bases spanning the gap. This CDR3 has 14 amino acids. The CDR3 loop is CASSQAENTGELFF. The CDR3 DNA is TGTGCCAGCAGTCAAGCGGAGAACACCGGGGAGCTGTTTTTT.

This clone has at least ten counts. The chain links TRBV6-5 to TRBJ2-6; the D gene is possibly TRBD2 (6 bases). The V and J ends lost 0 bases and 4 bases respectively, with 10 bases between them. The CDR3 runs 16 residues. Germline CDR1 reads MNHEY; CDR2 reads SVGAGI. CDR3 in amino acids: CASSYSGGFGANVLTF. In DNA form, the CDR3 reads TGTGCCAGCAGTTACTCGGGAGGTTTCGGGGCCAACGTCCTGACTTTC.